Below, 31 T cell receptor beta chains from the same sample are listed, as sequenced in a study of CD8 T cells in Susac syndrome. RNA amounts of about 0.45 to 1 ug underwent reverse transcription with random hexamers. TCRdb re-called the immunoSEQ multiplex PCR reads with MiXCR, one entry per CDR3 protein. Of approximately 120,000 distinct CDR3 sequences listed, 92% are singletons. The sequenced sample was CD8+ T cells from PBMCs. The receptors originated from a human donor in good health.

This clonotype appeared a single time. The chain employs TRBV3-1 and TRBJ1-1; no firm D call. Germline V lookup: CDR1 LGHDT, CDR2 YNNKEL (reference sequence). Trimming removed 3 bases from V and 6 bases from J, with 8 bases in between. There are 12 residues in the CDR3. The CDR3 spells CASSHPNSEAFF. DNA for the CDR3: TGTGCCAGCAGCCACCCTAACTCTGAAGCTTTCTTT.

The chain recombines TRBV3-1 with TRBJ2-7; 11 nucleotides agree with TRBD2. CDR1 and CDR2 from the germline V gene are LGHDT and YNNKEL (reference sequence). The CDR3 loop spans 15 amino acids. Losses at the gene ends were 2 bases for V and 4 bases for J; bases not matched to a gene: 4. As DNA, the CDR3 is TGTGCCAGCAGCCAATATAGCGGGGGGGCTTACGAGCAGTACTTC. It yields the protein CASSQYSGGAYEQYF.

The CDR3 is CASSLNPTPETPTSGGATRETQYF. CDR3 DNA sequence: TGTGCCAGCAGTTTAAACCCCACCCCAGAAACCCCCACTAGCGGGGGGGCCACCCGGGAGACCCAGTACTTC. This sequence joins TRBV12-3 or TRBV12-4 and TRBJ2-5; 13 bases map to TRBD2. Unmatched junction bases numbered 29, after V lost 2 bases and J lost 5 bases. CDR3 length equals 24 residues.

This chain connects TRBV12-3 or TRBV12-4 to TRBJ2-7; no reliable D call. V shed 5 bases and J shed 6 bases, with 14 bases lying between them. This CDR3 is 13 amino acids long. CDR3 coding DNA: TGTGCCAGCAGTCCCCGTGTCTCCGGCGAGCAGTACTTC. This codes for CASSPRVSGEQYF.

The chain links TRBV10-3 to TRBJ2-3; D gene uncertain. CDR1 is ENHRY and CDR2 is SYGVKD in the germline V gene. The V and J ends lost 10 bases and 0 bases respectively, with 20 bases between them. This CDR3 is built from 16 residues. The chain's CDR3 is CATQLTRVTSTDTQYF. CDR3 coding DNA: TGTGCCACCCAACTCACCCGGGTAACTAGCACAGATACGCAGTATTTT.

J is TRBJ1-3 and V is TRBV20-1; D call uncertain. The CDR3 consists of 16 residues. V dropped 1 base and J dropped 0 bases, with 13 bases sitting between them. Per germline, CDR1 DFQATT and CDR2 SNEGSKA (reference sequence). The CDR3 loop is CSARGQSNHSGNTIYF. The CDR3 DNA sequence: TGCAGTGCTAGAGGGCAGTCCAACCACTCTGGAAACACCATATATTTT.

The chain couples TRBV20-1 to TRBJ2-1, with D perhaps TRBD2 (5 bases). CDR1 is DFQATT, CDR2 SNEGSKA, per germline (reference sequence). V was pared by 2 bases and J by 1 base, with 15 bases between. The CDR3 contains 16 residues. The chain's CDR3 is CSARSPEGGSYNEQFF. CDR3 DNA: TGCAGTGCTAGAAGCCCCGAGGGTGGGTCCTACAATGAGCAGTTCTTC.

The chain carries TRBV3-1 and TRBJ1-6; possible D gene TRBD1, 5 bases. Germline V gives CDR1 LGHDT, CDR2 YNNKEL (reference sequence). V was pared by 4 bases and J by 6 bases, with 10 bases between. This CDR3 contains 14 residues. In DNA, the CDR3 is TGTGCCAGCAGCCCGGACACGGCTAATTCACCCCTCCACTTT. Protein sequence: CASSPDTANSPLHF. Looking up the rest from reference TRBV3-1 and TRBJ1-6 gives the full variable domain: DTAVSQTPKYLVTQMGNDKSIKCEQNLGHDTMYWYKQDSKKFLKIMFSYNNKELIINETVPNRFSPKSPDKAHLNLHINSLELGDSAVYFCASSPDTANSPLHFGNGTRLTVT.

In this sample, this clonotype turned up a few times. The chain combines TRBV6-5 with TRBJ2-7; 8 nucleotides line up with TRBD2. The V and J ends lost 6 bases and 2 bases, in that order; junction bases with no gene match: 6. CDR3 length equals 14 residues. Germline assignment: CDR1 MNHEY and CDR2 SVGAGI. The CDR3 loop is CASSPLAGPYEQYF. The CDR3 DNA is TGTGCCAGCAGCCCTTTAGCGGGGCCCTACGAGCAGTACTTC.

This chain connects TRBV29-1 to TRBJ1-1, with D unclear. This CDR3 is built from 13 residues. V dropped 5 bases and J dropped 0 bases, with 10 bases sitting between them. Germline loops: CDR1 SQVTM, CDR2 ANQGSEA. The CDR3 region has the DNA TGCAGCGTTTCGACCGTCCTGAACACTGAAGCTTTCTTT. This gives the protein CSVSTVLNTEAFF. The variable domain in full, with the rest retrieved from reference TRBV29-1 and TRBJ1-1, is SAVISQKPSRDICQRGTSLTIQCQVDSQVTMMFWYRQQPGQSLTLIATANQGSEATYESGFVIDKFPISRPNLTFSTLTVSNMSPEDSSIYLCSVSTVLNTEAFFGQGTRLTVV.

V and J are TRBV7-2 and TRBJ2-7; 13 bases align to TRBD2. In germline, CDR1 is SGHTA, CDR2 FQGNSA. The V gene end was trimmed by 5 bases and the J gene end by 7 bases; junction bases not matched to a gene: 11. There are 16 residues in the CDR3. The CDR3 region has the DNA TGTGCCAGCAGCCCGGGACTAGCGGGGATTCTTGGGGAGCAGTACTTC. Amino acid sequence: CASSPGLAGILGEQYF.

Only one count was recorded for this clonotype. The chain employs TRBV27 and TRBJ2-2; D not certain. Germline CDR1 is MNHEY and CDR2 is SMNVEV (reference sequence). CDR3 length: 15 residues. Trimming removed 2 bases at V and 1 base at J, with 8 bases between. CDR3 protein: CASSLGVQNTGELFF. As DNA, the CDR3 is TGTGCCAGCAGTTTAGGAGTACAGAACACCGGGGAGCTGTTTTTT.

The chain is built from TRBV6-5 and TRBJ2-5; TRBD2 is a possible D gene (6 bases). The CDR3 contains 15 residues. V lost 2 bases and J lost 3, with 13 bases in between. Germline-derived CDR1 and CDR2 are MNHEY and SVGAGI. DNA of the CDR3: TGTGCCAGCAGTTACACCGGGACTCCTAAAGAGACCCAGTACTTC. Protein: CASSYTGTPKETQYF.

The rearrangement links TRBV29-1 to TRBJ2-5; D not resolved. Per germline, CDR1 SQVTM and CDR2 ANQGSEA. The length of the CDR3 is 11 residues. Deletions cut 4 bases from V and 6 bases from J, with 9 bases between. Here the CDR3 DNA reads TGCAGCGTTGCTTATGAAAAGACCCAGTACTTC. Translation gives CSVAYEKTQYF.

The chain has TRBV4-3 and TRBJ2-3; 11 bases align to TRBD2. Germline V lookup: CDR1 LGHNA, CDR2 YSLEER. The CDR3 extends over 16 amino acids. The junction had 4 bases not matched to a gene; V was cut back by 1 base and J by 4 bases. The CDR3 here is CASSQATSGSADTQYF. Written as DNA, the CDR3 is TGCGCCAGCAGCCAAGCTACTAGCGGGAGCGCAGATACGCAGTATTTT.

This chain connects TRBV12-5 to TRBJ2-3, with D perhaps matching TRBD2 (6 bases). V shed 4 bases and J shed 2 bases, with 10 bases lying between them. Germline lookup yields CDR1 LGHNT and CDR2 FRNRAP. This CDR3 is built from 14 residues. The DNA for the CDR3 is TGTGCTAGTGGTTCCGGGGGATTCACAGATACGCAGTATTTT. Amino acid sequence: CASGSGGFTDTQYF.

The CDR3: CASSPRKEYAYF. Here the CDR3 DNA reads TGTGCCAGCTCCCCCCGCAAGGAGTATGCGTATTTT. The chain has TRBV28 and TRBJ2-3; D unresolved. Germline V gene sequence: CDR1 MDHEN, CDR2 SYDVKM. The V and J ends lost 8 bases and 14 bases respectively, with 20 bases between them. This CDR3 has 12 residues.

The chain has TRBV30 and TRBJ2-1; no definite D call. V was pared by 5 bases and J by 10 bases, with 15 bases between. This CDR3 is built from 12 residues. Looked up from germline, CDR1 is GTSNPN and CDR2 is SVGIG (reference sequence). The CDR3 spells CAWGVGSLEQFF. The CDR3 DNA sequence: TGTGCCTGGGGGGTGGGCAGCCTGGAGCAGTTCTTC.

J is TRBJ2-3 and V is TRBV7-3; 7 nucleotides agree with TRBD2. The V segment lost 6 bases and the J segment 1 base; nucleotides outside the gene matches: 13. CDR1 is SGHTA and CDR2 is FQGTGA in the germline V gene. The CDR3 has 17 amino acids. The DNA for the CDR3 is TGTGCCAGCAGTTTCGGGAGGCTTGTGGCCGGCACAGATACGCAGTATTTT. Translation gives CASSFGRLVAGTDTQYF.

This clonotype was detected once. The rearrangement joins TRBV28 to TRBJ2-5; tentatively, D is TRBD2 (5 bases). The CDR3 covers 12 residues. Germline loops: CDR1 MDHEN, CDR2 SYDVKM. Trimming took off 10 bases at V and 1 base at J, with 10 bases between the two ends. The CDR3 region is CAITGSQETQYF. Here the CDR3 DNA reads TGTGCCATCACGGGGTCCCAAGAGACCCAGTACTTC.

The chain recombines TRBV23-1 with TRBJ1-5, with D uncertain. TRBV23-1 is an ORF, and what it does is uncertain. This CDR3 region has 13 residues. The V and J ends lost 5 bases and 5 bases respectively, with 10 bases between them. The CDR3 spells CASSGGRYQPQHF. The CDR3 coding sequence is TGCGCCAGCAGTGGAGGCAGGTATCAGCCCCAGCATTTT.

The V gene is TRBV20-1, the J gene TRBJ1-2; tentative D call: TRBD1 (6 bases). V was shortened by 6 bases and J by 3 bases, with 17 bases between the two germline ends. The CDR3 is 14 amino acids. The germline gives CDR1 DFQATT, CDR2 SNEGSKA (reference sequence). CDR3 sequence reads: CSAHGGQYDYGYTF. In DNA, the CDR3 is TGCAGTGCCCACGGAGGACAGTACGACTATGGCTACACCTTC.

The chain recombines TRBV5-1 with TRBJ1-1; D is uncertain. V was pared by 7 bases and J by 0 bases, with 4 bases between. The CDR3 length is 11 residues. From germline, CDR1 is SGHRS and CDR2 YFSETQ. The CDR3 coding sequence is TGCGCCAGCGCCATGAACACTGAAGCTTTCTTT. Amino acids: CASAMNTEAFF.

The chain carries TRBV7-2 and TRBJ1-1, with no clear D. The CDR3 spans 15 residues. CDR1 and CDR2 (germline): SGHTA, FQGNSA. V lost 2 bases and J lost 4, with 14 bases in between. The chain's CDR3 is CASSLSRGVGTEAFF. The CDR3 DNA reads as TGTGCCAGCAGCTTATCTCGAGGAGTGGGCACTGAAGCTTTCTTT.

This clonotype was seen a single time. The rearrangement uses TRBV12-3 or TRBV12-4 and TRBJ2-1; TRBD2 aligns across 7 bases. J gave up 7 bases and V 3 bases, and 9 bases lay outside the gene matches. CDR3 size: 15 residues. The CDR3 sequence is CASSLKREAENEQFF. In DNA, the CDR3 is TGTGCCAGCAGTTTGAAGCGGGAAGCGGAAAATGAGCAGTTCTTC.

This clonotype was seen only a few times. V is TRBV30 and J is TRBJ1-5; 10 nucleotides agree with TRBD1. CDR1 GTSNPN and CDR2 SVGIG come from the germline V gene (reference sequence). Losses at the gene ends were 5 bases for V and 4 bases for J; bases not matched to a gene: 11. CDR3 size: 16 residues. DNA for the CDR3: TGTGCCTGGGATGGCCCGGGACAGGGGTTAAATCAGCCCCAGCATTTT. Its protein is CAWDGPGQGLNQPQHF. Drawing the rest from reference TRBV30 and TRBJ1-5, the complete variable domain is SQTIHQWPATLVQPVGSPLSLECTVEGTSNPNLYWYRQAAGRGLQLLFYSVGIGQISSEVPQNLSASRPQDRQFILSSKKLLLSDSGFYLCAWDGPGQGLNQPQHFGDGTRLSIL.

The chain is built from TRBV6-2 or TRBV6-3 and TRBJ2-2; 8 bases line up with TRBD1. This CDR3 spans 18 amino acids. The germline V gene has CDR1 MNHEY and CDR2 SVGEGT. V was clipped by 2 bases and J by 1 base; unmatched bases: 9. In DNA form, the CDR3 reads TGTGCCAGCAGTTACGGACAGGGTAGCTCTCTGAACACCGGGGAGCTGTTTTTT. It encodes CASSYGQGSSLNTGELFF.

V gene TRBV5-6 combines with J gene TRBJ2-5, with 8 bases lining up with TRBD1. Trimming took 0 bases from V and 3 from J; bases not matched to a gene: 1. The CDR3 length is 14 residues. Germline-derived CDR1 and CDR2 are SGHDT and YYEEEE. CDR3 nucleotides: TGTGCCAGCAGCTTGGGGACAGGGAAAGAGACCCAGTACTTC. Translated, it gives CASSLGTGKETQYF.

This clonotype has a single count. For the CDR3, the DNA is TGCAGCTTCAGACAGGAGACTAACTATGGCTACACCTTC. Protein sequence: CSFRQETNYGYTF. The V gene is TRBV29-1, the J gene TRBJ1-2, with TRBD1 as a possible D gene (6 bases). Per the germline V gene, CDR1 is SQVTM and CDR2 is ANQGSEA. V was pared by 8 bases and J by 0 bases, with 13 bases between. The CDR3 extends over 13 amino acids.

The chain links TRBV24-1 to TRBJ2-1; 14 bases match TRBD2. V shed 3 bases, J shed 7 bases, and the junction held 4 bases outside the gene matches. In germline, CDR1 is KGHDR, CDR2 SFDVKD. This CDR3 region has 16 residues. DNA for the CDR3: TGTGCCACCAGTGATCCCGGGACTAGCGGGGGAAATGAGCAGTTCTTC. Amino acid sequence: CATSDPGTSGGNEQFF.

This chain joins TRBV30 and TRBJ1-3; D gene unclear. V dropped 8 bases and J dropped 4 bases, with 9 bases sitting between them. This CDR3 is 11 amino acids long. Germline values: CDR1 GTSNPN, CDR2 SVGIG (reference sequence). CDR3 sequence: CAQSAGNTIYF. CDR3 DNA: TGTGCCCAGTCGGCGGGAAACACCATATATTTT.